A selection of T cell receptor beta chains follows, all from one sample in a study of cytomegalovirus exposure and HLA in healthy donors. The data were produced by immunoSEQ multiplex PCR, yet TCRdb's version contains in-frame clones alone and is incomplete. The data contain about 130,000 clones, around 82% of them seen just once; the ten biggest clones take up about 1.5%. Source material: PBMCs. The receptors were gathered from a boy between 10 and 17 years old in good health and CMV-seronegative. CDR3s include the opening cysteine and the closing phenylalanine or tryptophan. Fields, in order: clone size, J gene, D gene, V gene, CDR3 protein, CDR3 DNA. The D gene is left open where the match is weak. The size field is filled for only some rows; it gives once, few, many or a size class.

clone_size: -; j_call: TRBJ2-2; d_call: TRBD1; v_call: TRBV6-4; cdr3_aa: CASSALTGGRTGELFF; cdr3_nt: TGTGCCAGCAGTGCCCTGACAGGGGGCAGGACCGGGGAGCTGTTTTTT
clone_size: -; j_call: TRBJ2-3; d_call: TRBD1; v_call: TRBV18; cdr3_aa: CASSRDRTADTQYF; cdr3_nt: TGTGCCAGCTCTCGGGACAGGACTGCAGATACGCAGTATTTT
clone_size: once; j_call: TRBJ2-3; d_call: TRBD2; v_call: TRBV5-5; cdr3_aa: CASSLRTSGYTDTQYF; cdr3_nt: TGTGCCAGCAGCTTGAGGACTAGCGGGTACACAGATACGCAGTATTTT
clone_size: -; j_call: TRBJ1-5; d_call: -; v_call: TRBV10-2; cdr3_aa: CASSQGWEPQHF; cdr3_nt: TGCGCCAGCAGTCAGGGCTGGGAGCCCCAGCATTTT
clone_size: -; j_call: TRBJ1-2; d_call: -; v_call: TRBV7-2; cdr3_aa: CASRPDTNYGYTF; cdr3_nt: TGTGCCAGCAGACCCGACACTAACTATGGCTACACCTTC
clone_size: -; j_call: TRBJ2-2; d_call: TRBD2; v_call: TRBV7-8; cdr3_aa: CASSLDQRGARKELFF; cdr3_nt: TGTGCCAGCAGCTTAGACCAGCGGGGGGCCAGGAAGGAGCTGTTTTTT
clone_size: -; j_call: TRBJ2-1; d_call: TRBD2; v_call: TRBV2; cdr3_aa: CASREGTSGRPIQFF; cdr3_nt: TGTGCCAGCAGGGAAGGGACTAGCGGGAGACCTATACAGTTCTTC
clone_size: -; j_call: TRBJ1-2; d_call: TRBD1; v_call: TRBV18; cdr3_aa: CASSPDRARANYGYTF; cdr3_nt: TGTGCCAGCTCACCAGACAGGGCGCGAGCTAACTATGGCTACACCTTC
clone_size: -; j_call: TRBJ1-1; d_call: TRBD1; v_call: TRBV7-3; cdr3_aa: CASSLGWTGMGTEAFF; cdr3_nt: TGTGCCAGCAGCTTAGGGTGGACAGGGATGGGCACTGAAGCTTTCTTT
clone_size: -; j_call: TRBJ1-2; d_call: TRBD1; v_call: TRBV6-6; cdr3_aa: CASRWAGGRPNGYTF; cdr3_nt: TGTGCCAGCAGATGGGCAGGGGGCCGCCCAAATGGCTACACCTTC
clone_size: -; j_call: TRBJ2-7; d_call: TRBD2; v_call: TRBV5-6; cdr3_aa: CASSLAGLPSGISYEQYF; cdr3_nt: TGTGCCAGCAGCTTGGCGGGCCTACCTAGCGGGATTAGCTACGAGCAGTACTTC
clone_size: -; j_call: TRBJ1-5; d_call: -; v_call: TRBV6-1; cdr3_aa: CASSEAPQGQPQHF; cdr3_nt: TGTGCCAGCAGTGAAGCACCCCAGGGTCAGCCCCAGCATTTT
clone_size: once; j_call: TRBJ2-7; d_call: TRBD2; v_call: TRBV29-1; cdr3_aa: CSVELTSGSYEQYF; cdr3_nt: TGCAGCGTTGAACTCACTAGCGGATCCTACGAGCAGTACTTC
clone_size: -; j_call: TRBJ2-1; d_call: -; v_call: TRBV7-3; cdr3_aa: CASSLRERNEQFF; cdr3_nt: TGTGCCAGCAGCTTGAGGGAACGCAATGAGCAGTTCTTC
clone_size: -; j_call: TRBJ2-5; d_call: TRBD2; v_call: TRBV5-4; cdr3_aa: CASSPRTVLGLAVQETQYF; cdr3_nt: TGTGCCAGCAGCCCCCGAACGGTTCTGGGACTAGCAGTACAAGAGACCCAGTACTTC
clone_size: -; j_call: TRBJ1-1; d_call: TRBD1; v_call: TRBV29-1; cdr3_aa: CSVSSRDRNTEAFF; cdr3_nt: TGCAGCGTTAGTAGCCGGGACAGGAACACTGAAGCTTTCTTT
clone_size: -; j_call: TRBJ2-1; d_call: TRBD2; v_call: TRBV5-1; cdr3_aa: CASSLYSTLAGGYNEQFF; cdr3_nt: TGCGCCAGCAGCTTATACTCGACTCTAGCGGGGGGGTACAATGAGCAGTTCTTC
clone_size: -; j_call: TRBJ1-5; d_call: TRBD1; v_call: TRBV18; cdr3_aa: CASSPWTGQPQHF; cdr3_nt: TGTGCCAGCTCACCTTGGACAGGCCAGCCCCAGCATTTT
clone_size: -; j_call: TRBJ2-7; d_call: -; v_call: TRBV27; cdr3_aa: CATQDGASYEQYF; cdr3_nt: TGTGCCACCCAGGATGGGGCTTCCTACGAGCAGTACTTC
clone_size: -; j_call: TRBJ2-3; d_call: -; v_call: TRBV29-1; cdr3_aa: CSVTSEASSTDTQYF; cdr3_nt: TGCAGCGTGACCTCGGAGGCCTCGAGCACAGATACGCAGTATTTT
clone_size: -; j_call: TRBJ1-2; d_call: TRBD1; v_call: TRBV19; cdr3_aa: CASSVRDRVRSNYGYTF; cdr3_nt: TGTGCCAGTAGTGTCCGAGACAGGGTTCGATCTAACTATGGCTACACCTTC
clone_size: once; j_call: TRBJ1-1; d_call: -; v_call: TRBV25-1; cdr3_aa: CASSELTGTEAFF; cdr3_nt: TGTGCCAGCAGTGAACTCACAGGGACTGAAGCTTTCTTT
clone_size: -; j_call: TRBJ1-2; d_call: TRBD1; v_call: TRBV5-6; cdr3_aa: CASSETGITPGGYGYTF; cdr3_nt: TGTGCCAGCAGCGAGACAGGGATTACTCCCGGTGGCTATGGCTACACCTTC
clone_size: -; j_call: TRBJ1-5; d_call: TRBD1; v_call: TRBV2; cdr3_aa: CASRFRDSNQPQHF; cdr3_nt: TGTGCCAGCAGATTCCGGGACAGTAATCAGCCCCAGCATTTT
clone_size: -; j_call: TRBJ2-5; d_call: -; v_call: TRBV7-8; cdr3_aa: CASSPPEVGGGLETQYF; cdr3_nt: TGTGCCAGCAGCCCACCGGAGGTAGGGGGTGGCCTGGAGACCCAGTACTTC
clone_size: -; j_call: TRBJ1-1; d_call: TRBD1; v_call: TRBV10-3; cdr3_aa: CAINLGQGNTEAFF; cdr3_nt: TGTGCCATCAATCTGGGACAGGGGAACACTGAAGCTTTCTTT
clone_size: -; j_call: TRBJ1-2; d_call: -; v_call: TRBV29-1; cdr3_aa: CSVVDSYGYTF; cdr3_nt: TGCAGCGTTGTAGACTCCTATGGCTACACCTTC
clone_size: -; j_call: TRBJ2-1; d_call: -; v_call: TRBV7-9; cdr3_aa: CASSSGTGRGYMYEQFF; cdr3_nt: TGTGCCAGCAGCTCGGGGACGGGTCGGGGGTATATGTATGAGCAGTTCTTC
clone_size: few; j_call: TRBJ1-3; d_call: -; v_call: TRBV5-4; cdr3_aa: CASSPSGYNTIYF; cdr3_nt: TGTGCCAGCAGCCCCTCGGGTTACAACACCATATATTTT
clone_size: -; j_call: TRBJ2-5; d_call: TRBD2; v_call: TRBV5-1; cdr3_aa: CASSLAPAGDEETQYF; cdr3_nt: TGCGCCAGCAGCTTGGCTCCAGCGGGAGATGAAGAGACCCAGTACTTC
clone_size: -; j_call: TRBJ2-5; d_call: TRBD2; v_call: TRBV7-2; cdr3_aa: CASSKTSGSQETQYF; cdr3_nt: TGTGCCAGCAGCAAGACTAGCGGGAGCCAAGAGACCCAGTACTTC
clone_size: -; j_call: TRBJ2-6; d_call: -; v_call: TRBV19; cdr3_aa: CASSIDRASGANVLTF; cdr3_nt: TGTGCCAGTAGTATAGACAGGGCGTCGGGGGCCAACGTCCTGACTTTC
clone_size: -; j_call: TRBJ2-2; d_call: TRBD1; v_call: TRBV4-3; cdr3_aa: CASSQERTGINTGELFF; cdr3_nt: TGCGCCAGCAGCCAAGAACGGACAGGGATAAACACCGGGGAGCTGTTTTTT
clone_size: -; j_call: TRBJ2-2; d_call: -; v_call: TRBV11-2; cdr3_aa: CASSLLSWELFF; cdr3_nt: TGTGCCAGCAGCTTACTCTCCTGGGAGCTGTTTTTT
clone_size: -; j_call: TRBJ2-5; d_call: -; v_call: TRBV15; cdr3_aa: CATSRDGAQLFQETQYF; cdr3_nt: TGTGCCACCAGCAGAGATGGGGCCCAGCTATTCCAAGAGACCCAGTACTTC
clone_size: -; j_call: TRBJ1-1; d_call: TRBD1; v_call: TRBV4-1; cdr3_aa: CASSQGTGGVNTEAFF; cdr3_nt: TGCGCCAGCAGCCAAGGGACAGGGGGCGTTAACACTGAAGCTTTCTTT
clone_size: few; j_call: TRBJ1-1; d_call: -; v_call: TRBV6-5; cdr3_aa: CASSYTRSGTEAFF; cdr3_nt: TGTGCCAGCAGTTACACCCGTTCCGGCACTGAAGCTTTCTTT
clone_size: -; j_call: TRBJ1-1; d_call: TRBD1; v_call: TRBV4-3; cdr3_aa: CASSRSPTGISEAFF; cdr3_nt: TGCGCCAGCAGCCGGAGCCCGACAGGGATCTCTGAAGCTTTCTTT
clone_size: -; j_call: TRBJ1-2; d_call: TRBD1; v_call: TRBV2; cdr3_aa: CASSKTGGYGYTF; cdr3_nt: TGTGCCAGCAGCAAGACAGGGGGCTATGGCTACACCTTC
clone_size: -; j_call: TRBJ2-7; d_call: -; v_call: TRBV15; cdr3_aa: CATSRDYSGYEQYF; cdr3_nt: TGTGCCACCAGCAGAGATTATTCAGGCTACGAGCAGTACTTC
clone_size: -; j_call: TRBJ2-3; d_call: -; v_call: TRBV9; cdr3_aa: CASSVAQGRDTQYF; cdr3_nt: TGTGCCAGCAGCGTAGCCCAGGGCAGGGATACGCAGTATTTT
clone_size: few; j_call: TRBJ2-7; d_call: -; v_call: TRBV4-3; cdr3_aa: CASSPKDSTYEQYF; cdr3_nt: TGCGCCAGCAGCCCCAAGGATAGCACCTACGAGCAGTACTTC
clone_size: -; j_call: TRBJ2-1; d_call: -; v_call: TRBV19; cdr3_aa: CASSMVAGLTYNEQFF; cdr3_nt: TGTGCCAGTAGTATGGTGGCGGGGTTGACCTACAATGAGCAGTTCTTC